This TCR beta chain was recorded in a study of T and B cells in COVID-19 patients (TCRdb year 2020). With regard to the full study: Using TRB and IGH repertoire sequencing of peripheral blood, the study characterized adaptive immunity in COVID-19 patients who had active infection or had recovered. In the active-infection cohort, about 65% of the 20 patients were critically ill and required mechanical ventilation or ECMO. Up to about 10 follow-up blood samples were collected per patient, with some samples spanning different disease stages in the same individual. A couple of patients belonged to both the recovered and active cohorts because samples were available from active disease and after recovery. A median age of around 35 years was recorded in the recovered cohort versus about 70 years in the active-infection cohort. The recovered cohort included over 15 patients who contributed approximately 20 samples, and most of those patients had mild to moderate COVID-19 that was managed on an outpatient basis. Repertoire analyses used an age-matched reference group of approximately 42 healthy donors who were negative for COVID-19 antibodies as the comparison. Over 7 million TCR sequences were analysed from a TCR and BCR sequence repository that comprised 37 patients and roughly 74 time points. In the active-infection cohort, about 90% of the 20 patients had comorbidities linked to unfavorable COVID-19 outcome.

Between the V and J ends, shortened by 4 bases and 5 bases respectively, the junction contains 12 bases. Per the germline V gene, SGHVS is the CDR1 and FNYEAQ is the CDR2. Inclusive of the bounding cysteine and phenylalanine, the CDR3 is 15 residues long. CDR3 DNA is the only sequence kept; it has 45 bases, read in frame from the first base. TRB repertoires were amplified from around 250-500 ng of genomic DNA extracted from blood. General findings and caveats noted by the study authors: The reported TCR clusters were said to need prospective validation before any clinical use. The cohort was judged too small for assessing how HLA contributes to COVID-19 susceptibility or severity. Specific T cell subsets (CD4+/Treg/CD8+) and sorted SARS-CoV-2-responsive or tetramer+ T cells had not yet been sequenced, and these experiments were ongoing. In active COVID-19, TRB repertoires were highly clonal, while at recovery, diversity and richness increased above the levels seen in healthy donors. A total of roughly 2,500 exclusive TCR clusters, including 31 low-pGen clusters, were found in the recovered cohort. Strongly skewed TRBV/TRBJ gene usage was reported in patients with COVID-19. Blood samples obtained from mildly ill patients during symptoms, as well as early samples obtained from severe cases, were available only in scarce numbers.

The reads were generated on an Illumina MiSeq. Multiplex PCR with BIOMED2 TRB-A/B primer pools was used to amplify the TRB rearrangements. Illumina-compatible adapters and 7-nucleotide sample barcodes were attached to the amplicons through two consecutive PCRs. All library PCRs used Phusion HS II polymerase. Amplicons were purified from gel with the NucleoSpin Gel and PCR Clean-up kit, quantified on Qubit, and pooled at roughly 4 nM. The quality of the amplicon pool was checked on an Agilent 2100 Bioanalyzer prior to Illumina next-generation sequencing. In the source study's methods: Annotation of TRB rearrangements was done in MiXCR 3.0.8 with the default MiXCR reference library. Non-productive reads and sequences with fewer than 2 reads were excluded, and each unique CDR3 nucleotide sequence counted as one clone. R 3.5.1 was used to calculate clonality, diversity, richness and V-J gene usage. GLIPH2 was used to cluster TCRs by CDR3 similarity, and OLGA was used to calculate generation probabilities. GLIPH2 clusters were kept only if they contained at least four unique TCR clonotypes found in at least three individuals. The public reads were quality trimmed at Q25 with fastp and then assembled into clones with MiXCR by TCRdb, keeping productive beta chains. Every CDR3 protein is listed once, alongside the most common genes and DNA of its rows. The V and J calls come from TCRdb's annotation, not from the publication. The sample table lists approximately 9,500 distinct CDR3 sequences, 28% of them with a count of one. Of the sample, under 35% is held by the ten largest clones.

As for this clonotype: The antigen this receptor binds is unknown. No base quality values were provided; no much bigger clone lies one nucleotide off.

The chain is encoded by TRBV7-6 joined to TRBJ1-6; no D gene is confidently identified. The origin of this receptor is a human donor who had recovered from COVID-19. Sequenced input: blood. The CDR3 here reads CASSSRVLNNSPLHF. The DNA sequence reads TGTGCCAGCAGCTCGCGAGTCCTTAATAATTCACCCCTCCACTTT.